This paragraph reports one TCR beta chain. Its target antigen remains unknown. The record has no base qualities; no much larger clone is one base away. The CDR1 and CDR2 encoded by the germline V gene (reference sequence) are SEHNR and FQNEAQ. Compared with germline, V lacks 5 bases and J lacks 2 bases; bases without a gene match: 7. The CDR3 runs 16 residues from the cysteine to the phenylalanine. The only DNA kept is the CDR3, 48 bases in frame from the first base. The data belong to a study of cytomegalovirus exposure and HLA in healthy donors (dated by TCRdb to the late 2010s). With respect to the entire study: An earlier analysis of several hundred of the donors reported 250 to 350 Gb of sequence data and 117 million unique TCR beta sequences from roughly 180 million T cells. An early release that covered fewer than 750 HLA-typed donors contained approximately 290 gigabases of sequencing data and tens of millions of unique TCR sequences. The genetic ancestry cluster associated with self-reported Caucasian donors included 65% to 90% of the roughly 410 genotyped donors. The study was designed to test whether signatures of past pathogen exposure could be identified by cataloging public T cell receptors. Using immunosequencing, the study profiled T cell repertoires from 500 to 800 subjects and related those repertoires to cytomegalovirus serostatus. In addition to the first cohort of around 670 subjects, a separate validation cohort of some 120 different subjects was used. To predict cytomegalovirus infection status, the study brought together high-throughput TCR immunosequencing, statistical association of individual TCRs with disease status, and machine learning. A later analysis re-analyzed previously published TCR beta repertoires from 660 or so donors and added high-resolution HLA genotyping to study TCR occurrence patterns. Rather than using new phenotypic data, the later analysis identified candidate immune exposures from TCR beta sequences and from how often those sequences occurred across donors. An earlier analysis of approximately 500 of the donors applied high-throughput TCR beta sequencing to assess whether each TCR beta V gene segment acted as functional or pseudogenic. Donor age, sex, ethnicity and CMV serostatus were collected together with the repertoire data. A later genetic analysis used genome-wide SNP genotypes for about three fifths of the 666 donors, treating that subset as a discovery cohort. Every discovery cohort repertoire had been produced on one sequencing platform. Both class I and class II loci were covered by HLA typing, at four-digit resolution. Typing coverage varied by locus: about 620-640 donors for A, B, C, DRB1 and DQB1; under 550 for DQA1; more than 600 for DPA1; some 470 for DPB1. Several DR-DQ haplotypes were handled as single units for association and clustering because linkage in the cohort was strong. Among a few hundred genotyped donors of the cohort, an average of around 240,000 unique TCR beta nucleotide sequences were sequenced per donor, roughly 20% of them non-productive.

The method was the immunoSEQ multiplex PCR assay. The multiplex PCR relied on a mix of 60 forward primers for TCR Vbeta segments and 13 reverse primers for TCR Jbeta segments. Amplification of the CDR3 region of rearranged TCR beta genes was performed with a multiplex PCR assay on genomic DNA. The Illumina HiSeq System was used to sequence the amplified TCR beta libraries as 87-base-pair reads. As for the original processing: In a later analysis, 80 million or so unique TCR beta chains were counted across the 500 to 850 repertoires, and around 11 million of these chains were shared by at least two donors. To remove PCR and sequencing errors, raw reads were error-corrected and collapsed into unique sequences using a nearest-neighbor algorithm that merged closely related sequences. CDR3 sequences were aligned to IMGT reference sequences to assign V, D and J gene segments. Each retained sequence needed at least a six-nucleotide match to both a V gene segment and a J gene segment. A rearrangement was called productive if the CDR3 had no stop codons and remained in frame with V and J, and every other rearrangement was called non-productive. CDR3 was defined according to IMGT convention as the region running from the second conserved V-encoded cysteine to the conserved J-encoded phenylalanine. Sequences without an unambiguous match to a single V gene segment were excluded from the earlier analysis of about 630 of the donors. In an earlier analysis of several hundred of the donors, a V segment was called functional when productive rearrangements were above 56.7%, and segregating when the standard deviation between donors exceeded 5%. To diagnose cytomegalovirus status from the catalog of TCR beta chain sequences, a statistical classification framework was built. A later analysis assigned V and J genes by comparing TCR nucleotide sequences with IMGT/GENE-DB human TR gene sequences. Using the TCRdist pipeline, a later analysis assigned CDR3 sequences along with most-parsimonious VDJ recombination scenarios. In a later analysis, each TCR beta chain was defined by its CDR3 amino acid sequence together with its V-gene family, and reads lacking a unique V-gene family were excluded. As a way to deal with suspected cross-contamination and a sequencing artifact, a later analysis dropped hundreds of nucleotide sequences that were highly shared and had low generation probability. In a later analysis, a clonal expansion index was calculated for each public chain from normalized within-repertoire ranks of inferred template counts. In a later analysis, generation probabilities were computed with a VDJ recombination model fitted to out-of-frame rearrangements, and the resulting probabilities were checked against IGoR. Hypergeometric tests were used in a later analysis to score TCR-TCR, TCR-HLA and TCR-CMV co-occurrence, with a repertoire-size bias correction applied to the TCR pairs. False discovery rates were estimated in a later analysis by permuting HLA or CMV assignments 20 times. In a later analysis, co-occurring TCRs were grouped with DBSCAN, and TCRdist sequence similarity was added when clustering was performed within HLA-allele-positive subsets. For co-occurrence clustering, repertoires with fewer than 30,000 or more than 120,000 public chains were excluded, along with roughly five repertoires with anomalous nucleotide sharing. TCRdb obtained this table from immuneACCESS and retained in-frame rearrangements with V and J assigned. These tables miss some clones; where compared with another copy, unresolved V genes account for less than half of the shortfall, and the remainder is unexplained. That table supplies the V and J calls and clone size; D and trimming were determined from the DNA. Across this sample there are approximately 200,000 clones, with 75% to 80% seen only once. Approximately 6% of the sample rests with the top ten.

The cohort consisted of 666 healthy bone marrow donors. All cohort members were sampled while nominally healthy, although unrecorded immune exposures were likely present. The donor tested CMV seropositive, placing the donor among the 290 or so seropositive members of the cohort. A peripheral blood sample was provided by each donor, and peripheral blood mononuclear cells were used for TCR beta sequencing. Genomic DNA was extracted from the blood cell samples with the Qiagen DNeasy Blood Extraction Kit. What the study reported, not specific to this receptor: Because HLA typing was unavailable for some donors at each locus, only the typed subset was used in association tests. A later analysis found that HLA-associated TCR beta chains were more clonally expanded and had lower generation probabilities than equally common non-associated chains. A further reported finding was that TCR beta sequences accurately predicted the HLA-A and HLA-B alleles for most subjects in the first cohort. When HLA alleles, especially DR and DQ, strongly co-occurred, TCR associations were difficult to assign to individual alleles. According to the authors, the approach could potentially be generalized to other disease states and immunological phenotypes. Some IMGT-functional V segments, including TRBV6-2 and TRBV6-3, could not be distinguished by the 87-base-pair reads and were therefore excluded. An association between a missense DCLRE1C variant and V-gene and J-gene trimming of TCR beta chains was found in a later genetic analysis and replicated in an independent cohort. In the study, around 160 TCR beta chains were listed as associated with cytomegalovirus. In a later analysis, several top co-occurrence clusters were reported to appear linked to parvovirus B19, influenza, CMV and Epstein-Barr virus. Correlated functional status among segregating V segments might reflect linkage disequilibrium, but an unknown experimental factor could not be ruled out. In vitro tests confirmed that three of the cytomegalovirus-associated TCR beta chains recognize cytomegalovirus antigens. Over 15 rarely observed V segments, including chromosome 9 orphons, were excluded from the earlier analysis of about 500 of the donors because counts were too low. The classifier was reported to diagnose cytomegalovirus status with high specificity and sensitivity in both the original and validation cohorts. CMV serostatus was the only immune exposure information available for the cohort. Roughly uniform sequencing depth across donors was assumed in presence/absence analyses, although this assumption may not hold. Broadly in line with IMGT annotations, most TCR beta V segments showed up in productive rearrangements about 87% or about 30% of the time in an earlier analysis of 587 of the donors. Most TCR sequences were seen in very few donors, while some public TCRs were found in many individuals. In a later analysis, the rate of TCR association differed among HLA loci, with DRB1 alleles having the most associated TCRs and HLA-C alleles having the fewest. Specific HLA alleles were associated with 15,000 to 20,000 TCR beta sequences at a false discovery rate of 0.05 in a later analysis. A group of highly shared sequence variants was considered likely to be a technical artifact of the sequencing pipeline. A later genetic analysis reported fewer N-insertions in productive TCRs among donors in an Asian-associated ancestry cluster than the roughly 700-donor mean. According to a later analysis, most CMV-associated TCR beta chains appeared to be HLA-restricted, and the HLA associations seemed to be driven largely by CMV exposure. This cohort had only TCR beta chains sequenced, and the lack of alpha or paired-chain data limited which features could be detected.

Source material: PBMCs. This receptor was obtained from a woman in her thirties in good health and CMV-seropositive. The V and J segments used are TRBV7-9 and TRBJ2-3; a stretch of 10 junction bases matches TRBD2. This receptor has the CDR3 CASSRLAGAPTDTQYF. The DNA sequence is TGTGCCAGCAGCCGGCTAGCGGGGGCCCCCACAGATACGCAGTATTTT.